The text below deals with one T cell receptor (beta chain). Its antigen is unknown. Both ends of each TCR cDNA library bore sample-specific barcodes. How the authors handled the data: Clonotypes per individual ranged from about 100,000 to nearly 550,000. TCRdb ran MiXCR on the 5' RACE reads and lists one entry per CDR3 protein. The V and J calls reflect TCRdb's pipeline rather than the authors' work. The sample yields 300,000 to 400,000 distinct CDR3 sequences, around 30% seen once. Likely shared infections and vaccines: all three twin pairs were reared together. The record originates from a study of identical twins' blood T cells. Germline CDR1 MNHEY, CDR2 SVGEGT. The ends were cut back, 2 bases at V and 8 bases at J, with 5 bases in the middle. The CDR3 spans 11 residues. Study-level points and caveats: Twin similarity might stem from environmental factors, not only genetics.

This receptor was obtained from a woman aged 18-49 years in good health. Sequenced: PBMCs. This rearrangement joins TRBV6-2 or TRBV6-3 to TRBJ2-3; D is perhaps TRBD1 or TRBD2 (5 bases each). In DNA, the CDR3 is TGTGCCAGCAGTTACGGGGGTACGCAGTATTTT. Amino acid sequence: CASSYGGTQYF.